This entry is about one T cell receptor (beta chain). These data come from a study of cytomegalovirus exposure and HLA in healthy donors. The study ran its PCR with 60 Vbeta and 13 Jbeta primers. Some clones are missing from TCRdb's copy, which holds only in-frame ones; the method was immunoSEQ multiplex PCR. The table has roughly 200,000 clones, about two thirds seen once. CDR1 and CDR2 from the germline V gene are SGHRS and YFSETQ. The CDR3 spans 15 residues. V was clipped by 4 bases and J by 6 bases; unmatched bases: 4. The sample was PBMCs. The chain recombines TRBV5-1 with TRBJ2-2, with 12 bases identical to TRBD2. This sequence originates from a man aged 40-49 years in good health and CMV-seropositive. The CDR3 sequence is CASSQTSGGAGELFF. For the CDR3, the DNA is TGCGCCAGCAGCCAGACTAGCGGGGGCGCCGGGGAGCTGTTTTTT.